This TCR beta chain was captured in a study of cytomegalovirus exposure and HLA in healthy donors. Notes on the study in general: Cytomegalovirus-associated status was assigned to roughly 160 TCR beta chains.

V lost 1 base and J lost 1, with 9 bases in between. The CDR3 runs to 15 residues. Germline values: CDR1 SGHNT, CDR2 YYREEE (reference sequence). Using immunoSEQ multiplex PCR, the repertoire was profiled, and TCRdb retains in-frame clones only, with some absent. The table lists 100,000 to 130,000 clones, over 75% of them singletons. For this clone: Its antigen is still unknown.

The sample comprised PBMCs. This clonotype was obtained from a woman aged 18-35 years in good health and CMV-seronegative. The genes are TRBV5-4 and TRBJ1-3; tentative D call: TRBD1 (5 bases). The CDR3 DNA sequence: TGTGCCAGCAGCTTGCCAGGGTATTCTGGAAACACCATATATTTT. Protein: CASSLPGYSGNTIYF.